Shown below are 9 T cell receptor beta chains from a single sample sequenced in a study of PD-L1 blockade in urothelial cancer. This table comes from immunoSEQ multiplex PCR, and its TCRdb copy is limited to in-frame clones, with some not included. The sample lists approximately 67,000 clones, more than 75% occurring once. Time point specified: pretreatment peripheral blood. The material sequenced was PBMCs, taken around atezolizumab (anti-PD-L1) treatment. Every receptor here comes from a man aged 55 to 70 with urothelial cancer.

The chain has TRBV19 and TRBJ2-1; a possible D gene is TRBD1 (5 bases). Germline V gene lookup returns CDR1 LNHDA and CDR2 SQIVND (reference sequence). The V end was cut by 1 base, the J end by 8 bases, with 15 bases between. CDR3 length: 15 amino acids. The CDR3 bases are TGTGCCAGTAGTATAGTTGCAGGGCTTAGGGATGAGCAGTTCTTC. Protein sequence: CASSIVAGLRDEQFF.

The V gene is TRBV7-2, the J gene TRBJ2-2; 7 bases agree with TRBD1. Losses at the gene ends were 1 base for V and 0 bases for J; bases not matched to a gene: 11. Germline-derived CDR1 and CDR2 are SGHTA and FQGNSA. There are 19 residues in the CDR3. The CDR3 protein is CASSLGRDSDLTNTGELFF. The CDR3 DNA is TGTGCCAGCAGCTTAGGAAGGGACAGCGACCTGACGAACACCGGGGAGCTGTTTTTT.

The V and J genes are TRBV9 and TRBJ1-4; 12 positions agree with TRBD1. The germline V gene encodes CDR1 SGDLS and CDR2 YYNGEE. Losses at the gene ends were 4 bases for V and 5 bases for J; bases not matched to a gene: 6. This CDR3 has 16 residues. Written as DNA, the CDR3 is TGTGCCAGCAGCCCGGGACAGGGGGCTAGCAATGAAAAACTGTTTTTT. Its translation: CASSPGQGASNEKLFF.

The rearrangement links TRBV6-6 to TRBJ2-7; 9 nucleotides agree with TRBD1. CDR1 and CDR2 from the germline V gene are MNHNY and SVGAGI (reference sequence). The CDR3 covers 15 residues. Unmatched junction bases numbered 10, after V lost 6 bases and J lost 4 bases. The CDR3 DNA follows: TGTGCCAGCAGGAGGACAGGGGAAGGGGCTTACGAGCAGTACTTC. This translates into CASRRTGEGAYEQYF.

In its sample, this clone was seen a few times. The chain combines TRBV13 with TRBJ2-5, with TRBD2 matching over 10 bases. With 4 bases clipped from V and 5 bases from J, the junction kept 4 bases outside the gene matches. Germline V lookup: CDR1 PRHDT, CDR2 FYEKMQ (reference sequence). The CDR3 sequence is 14 residues long. In DNA form, the CDR3 reads TGTGCCAGCAGCTATCTAGCGGGAGTTGAGACCCAGTACTTC. It specifies CASSYLAGVETQYF.

The genes are TRBV6-5 and TRBJ2-7; D call uncertain. The CDR3 spans 13 residues. Germline lookup yields CDR1 MNHEY and CDR2 SVGAGI. V was pared by 1 base and J by 1 base, with 5 bases between. The CDR3 reads CASSYYRSYEQYF. In DNA, the CDR3 is TGTGCCAGCAGTTACTACAGATCCTACGAGCAGTACTTC.

The gene calls are TRBV7-6 and TRBJ2-7, with D perhaps matching TRBD1 (6 bases). V lost 2 bases to trimming and J lost 5 bases, with 13 bases between them. The germline V gene encodes CDR1 SGHVS and CDR2 FNYEAQ. The CDR3 sequence is 14 residues long. The CDR3 nucleotides read TGTGCCAGCAGCTTAAGGGGACAAGGGGACGAGCAGTACTTC. The encoded protein is CASSLRGQGDEQYF.

This clone was counted once. The J gene is TRBJ2-1, the V gene TRBV11-1, with D perhaps TRBD1 (5 bases). Germline loops: CDR1 SGHAT, CDR2 FQDESV (reference sequence). The V end lost 5 bases, the J end lost 6 bases, and 8 bases lay between the germline ends. The CDR3 covers 12 residues. Here the CDR3 DNA reads TGTGCCAGCAGCCCCGACAGCAATGAGCAGTTCTTC. Translated: CASSPDSNEQFF.

The V gene is TRBV6-6, the J gene TRBJ1-1; TRBD1 might be the D (5 bases). CDR3 length equals 14 residues. The ends were cut back, 9 bases at V and 4 bases at J, with 18 bases in the middle. Germline V lookup: CDR1 MNHNY, CDR2 SVGAGI (reference sequence). The chain's CDR3 is CASLQDTRSTEAFF. For the CDR3, the DNA is TGTGCCAGTTTACAGGACACTCGATCCACTGAAGCTTTCTTT.